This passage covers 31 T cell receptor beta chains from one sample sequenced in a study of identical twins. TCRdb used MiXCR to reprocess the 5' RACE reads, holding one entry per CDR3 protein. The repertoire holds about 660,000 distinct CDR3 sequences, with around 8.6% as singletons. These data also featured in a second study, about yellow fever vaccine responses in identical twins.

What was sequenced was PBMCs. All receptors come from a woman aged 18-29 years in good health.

In nucleotides, the CDR3 is TGTGCCACCAGCACCAACAGGGGGCCAATGTACGAGCAGTACTTC. It translates to CATSTNRGPMYEQYF. J is TRBJ2-7 and V is TRBV15; TRBD1 aligns across 9 bases. The length of the CDR3 is 15 residues. Germline CDR1 is LNHNV and CDR2 is YYDKDF (reference sequence). V was pared by 4 bases and J by 4 bases, with 8 bases of the junction left unmatched.

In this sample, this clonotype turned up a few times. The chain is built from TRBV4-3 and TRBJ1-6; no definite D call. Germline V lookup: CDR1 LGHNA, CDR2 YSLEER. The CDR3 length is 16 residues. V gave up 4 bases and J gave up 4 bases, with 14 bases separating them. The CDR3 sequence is CASSPKEEQYNSPLHF. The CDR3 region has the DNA TGCGCCAGCAGCCCGAAGGAGGAGCAATATAATTCACCCCTCCACTTT.

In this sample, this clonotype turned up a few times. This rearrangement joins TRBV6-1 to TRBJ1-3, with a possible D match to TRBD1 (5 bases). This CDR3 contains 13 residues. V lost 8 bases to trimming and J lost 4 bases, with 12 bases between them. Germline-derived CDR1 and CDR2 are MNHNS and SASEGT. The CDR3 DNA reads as TGTGCCAGCGGCGGGGGGTTAGGAAACACCATATATTTT. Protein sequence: CASGGGLGNTIYF.

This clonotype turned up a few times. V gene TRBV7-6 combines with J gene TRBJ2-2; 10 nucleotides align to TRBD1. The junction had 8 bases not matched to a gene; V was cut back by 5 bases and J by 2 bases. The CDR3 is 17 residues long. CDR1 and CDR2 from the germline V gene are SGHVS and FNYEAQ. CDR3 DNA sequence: TGTGCCAGCAGCGGCTGGACAGGGGGATTTAACACCGGGGAGCTGTTTTTT. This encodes CASSGWTGGFNTGELFF.

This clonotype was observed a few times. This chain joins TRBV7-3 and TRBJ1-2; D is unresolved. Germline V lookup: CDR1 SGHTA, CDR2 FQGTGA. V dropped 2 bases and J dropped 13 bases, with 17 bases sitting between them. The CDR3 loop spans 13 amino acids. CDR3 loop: CASSLLALSLATF. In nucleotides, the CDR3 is TGTGCCAGCAGCTTATTGGCCCTCTCCCTGGCCACCTTC.

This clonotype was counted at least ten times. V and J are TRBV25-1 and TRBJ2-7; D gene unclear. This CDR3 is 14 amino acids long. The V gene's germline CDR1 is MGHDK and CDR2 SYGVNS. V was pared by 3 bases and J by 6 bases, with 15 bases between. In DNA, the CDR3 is TGTGCCAGCAGTGATTCTTTTGAGAGTGGCGAGCAGTACTTC. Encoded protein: CASSDSFESGEQYF.

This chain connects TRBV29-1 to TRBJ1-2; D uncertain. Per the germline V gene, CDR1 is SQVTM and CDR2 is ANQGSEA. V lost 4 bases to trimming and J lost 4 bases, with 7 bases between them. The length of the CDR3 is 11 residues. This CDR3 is CSVARSYGYTF. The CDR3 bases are TGCAGCGTTGCCAGGAGCTATGGCTACACCTTC.

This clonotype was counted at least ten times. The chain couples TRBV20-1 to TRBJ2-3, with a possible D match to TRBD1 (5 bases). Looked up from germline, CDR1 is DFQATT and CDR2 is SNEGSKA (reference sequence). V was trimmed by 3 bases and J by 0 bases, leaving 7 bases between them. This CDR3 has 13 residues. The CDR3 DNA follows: TGCAGTGCTAGTTACAGGAGCACAGATACGCAGTATTTT. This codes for CSASYRSTDTQYF.

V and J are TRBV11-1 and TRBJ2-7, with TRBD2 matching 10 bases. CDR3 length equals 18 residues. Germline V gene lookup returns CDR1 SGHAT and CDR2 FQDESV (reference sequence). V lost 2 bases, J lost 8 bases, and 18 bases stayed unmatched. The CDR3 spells CASSLKVASGRIVSQQYF. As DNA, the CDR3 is TGTGCCAGCAGCTTAAAAGTCGCTAGCGGGAGAATCGTAAGCCAGCAGTACTTC. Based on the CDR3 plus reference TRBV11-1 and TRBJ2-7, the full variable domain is EAEVAQSPRYKITEKSQAVAFWCDPISGHATLYWYRQILGQGPELLVQFQDESVVDDSQLPKDRFSAERLKGVDSTLKIQPAELGDSAMYLCASSLKVASGRIVSQQYFGPGTRLTVT.

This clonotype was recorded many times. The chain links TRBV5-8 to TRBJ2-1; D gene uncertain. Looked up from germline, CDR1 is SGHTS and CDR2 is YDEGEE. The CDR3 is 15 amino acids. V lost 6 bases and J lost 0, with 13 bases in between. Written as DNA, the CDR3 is TGTGCCAGCAAGCGCGGTTCAAGCTCCTACAATGAGCAGTTCTTC. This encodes CASKRGSSSYNEQFF.

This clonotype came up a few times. CDR3 loop: CASTQRQSYNEQFF. The CDR3 DNA reads TGTGCCAGCACCCAGCGGCAGTCCTACAATGAGCAGTTCTTC. V usage is TRBV6-1 and J usage is TRBJ2-1, with D possibly matching TRBD2 (5 bases). There are 14 residues in the CDR3. Germline values: CDR1 MNHNS, CDR2 SASEGT. V was trimmed by 7 bases and J by 1 base, leaving 11 bases between them.

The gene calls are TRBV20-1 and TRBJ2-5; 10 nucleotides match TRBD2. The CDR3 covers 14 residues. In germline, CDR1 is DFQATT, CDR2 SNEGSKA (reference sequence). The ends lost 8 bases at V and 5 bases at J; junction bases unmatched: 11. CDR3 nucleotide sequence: TGCAGTTCCCGTGGAGCGGGGGGGCAGGAGACCCAGTACTTC. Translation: CSSRGAGGQETQYF.

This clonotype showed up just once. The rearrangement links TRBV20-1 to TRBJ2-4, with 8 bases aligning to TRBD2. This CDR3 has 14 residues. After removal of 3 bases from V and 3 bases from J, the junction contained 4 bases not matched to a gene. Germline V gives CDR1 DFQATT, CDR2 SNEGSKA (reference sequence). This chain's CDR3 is CSASTSGLKNIQYF. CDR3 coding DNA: TGCAGTGCTAGCACTAGCGGCCTCAAAAACATTCAGTACTTC.

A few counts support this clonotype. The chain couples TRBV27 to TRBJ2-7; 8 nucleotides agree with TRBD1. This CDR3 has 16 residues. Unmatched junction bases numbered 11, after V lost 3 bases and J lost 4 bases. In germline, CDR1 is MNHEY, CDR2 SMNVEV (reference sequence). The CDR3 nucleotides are TGTGCCAGCAGTTTCGGGGATAGGACAGGGTGGTACGAGCAGTACTTC. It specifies CASSFGDRTGWYEQYF.

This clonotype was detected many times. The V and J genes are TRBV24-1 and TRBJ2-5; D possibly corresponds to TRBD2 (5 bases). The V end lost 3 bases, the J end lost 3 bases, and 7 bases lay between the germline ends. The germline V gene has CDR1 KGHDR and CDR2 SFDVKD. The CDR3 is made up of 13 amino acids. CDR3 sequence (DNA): TGTGCCACCAGTGATCTCGGGGAAGAGACCCAGTACTTC. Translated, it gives CATSDLGEETQYF.

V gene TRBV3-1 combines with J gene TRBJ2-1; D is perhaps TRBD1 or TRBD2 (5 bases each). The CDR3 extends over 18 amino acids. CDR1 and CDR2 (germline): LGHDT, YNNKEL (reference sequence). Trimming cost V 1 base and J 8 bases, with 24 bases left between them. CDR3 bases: TGTGCCAGCAGCCAAGTCTTCCTTCGGTCAGGGAAAGCGGATGAGCAGTTCTTC. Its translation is CASSQVFLRSGKADEQFF.

The chain's CDR3 is CSVLGEGATEAFF. The DNA for the CDR3 is TGCAGCGTTCTGGGGGAGGGTGCCACTGAAGCTTTCTTT. J is TRBJ1-1 and V is TRBV29-1; D perhaps matches TRBD1 (5 bases). There are 13 residues in the CDR3. Trimming took 5 bases from V and 4 from J, leaving 14 bases between them. From germline, CDR1 is SQVTM and CDR2 ANQGSEA.

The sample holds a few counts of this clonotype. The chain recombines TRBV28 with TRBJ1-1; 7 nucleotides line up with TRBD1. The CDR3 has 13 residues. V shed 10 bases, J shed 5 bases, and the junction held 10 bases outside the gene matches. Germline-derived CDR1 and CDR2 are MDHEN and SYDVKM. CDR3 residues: CATREGAGTEAFF. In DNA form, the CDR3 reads TGTGCCACCCGTGAGGGGGCAGGGACTGAAGCTTTCTTT.

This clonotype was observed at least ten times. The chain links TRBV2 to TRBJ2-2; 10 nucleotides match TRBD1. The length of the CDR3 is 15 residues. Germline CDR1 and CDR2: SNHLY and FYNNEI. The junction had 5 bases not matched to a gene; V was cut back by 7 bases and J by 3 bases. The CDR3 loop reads CASNRDRGDTGELFF. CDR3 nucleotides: TGTGCCAGCAACCGGGACAGGGGTGACACCGGGGAGCTGTTTTTT.

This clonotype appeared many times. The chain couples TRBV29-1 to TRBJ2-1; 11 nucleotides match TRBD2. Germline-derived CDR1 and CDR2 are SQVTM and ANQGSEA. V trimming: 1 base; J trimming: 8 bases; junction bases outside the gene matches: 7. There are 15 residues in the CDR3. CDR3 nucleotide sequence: TGCAGCGTTGAAGGTATAGCGGGGGGGATATATGAGCAGTTCTTC. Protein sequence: CSVEGIAGGIYEQFF.

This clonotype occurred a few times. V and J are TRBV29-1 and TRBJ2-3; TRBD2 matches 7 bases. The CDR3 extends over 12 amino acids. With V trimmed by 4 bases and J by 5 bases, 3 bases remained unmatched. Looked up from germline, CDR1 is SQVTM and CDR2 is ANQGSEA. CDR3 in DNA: TGCAGCGTTGGTACGGGAGGAGATACGCAGTATTTT. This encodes CSVGTGGDTQYF.

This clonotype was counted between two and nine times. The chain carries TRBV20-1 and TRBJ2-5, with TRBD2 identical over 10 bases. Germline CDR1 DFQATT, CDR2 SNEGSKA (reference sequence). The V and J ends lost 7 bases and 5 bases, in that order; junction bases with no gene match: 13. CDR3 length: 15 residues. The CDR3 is CSGRSSGGHRETQYF. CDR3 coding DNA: TGCAGTGGCCGATCTAGCGGGGGCCACAGGGAGACCCAGTACTTC.

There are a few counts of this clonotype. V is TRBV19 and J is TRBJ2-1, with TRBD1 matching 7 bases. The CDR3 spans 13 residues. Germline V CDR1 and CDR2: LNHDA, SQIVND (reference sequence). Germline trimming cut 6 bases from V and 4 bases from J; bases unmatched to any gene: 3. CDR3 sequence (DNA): TGTGCCAGTAGAGGGACAGTATACAATGAGCAGTTCTTC. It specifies CASRGTVYNEQFF. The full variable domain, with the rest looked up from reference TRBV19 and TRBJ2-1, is DGGITQSPKYLFRKEGQNVTLSCEQNLNHDAMYWYRQDPGQGLRLIYYSQIVNDFQKGDIAEGYSVSREKKESFPLTVTSAQKNPTAFYLCASRGTVYNEQFFGPGTRLTVL.

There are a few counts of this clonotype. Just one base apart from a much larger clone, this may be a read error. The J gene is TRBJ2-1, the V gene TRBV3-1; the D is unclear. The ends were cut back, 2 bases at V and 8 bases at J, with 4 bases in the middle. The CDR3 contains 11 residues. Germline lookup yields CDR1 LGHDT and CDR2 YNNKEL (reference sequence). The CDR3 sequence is CASSQYHEQFF. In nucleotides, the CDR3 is TGTGCCAGCAGCCAATACCATGAGCAGTTCTTC.

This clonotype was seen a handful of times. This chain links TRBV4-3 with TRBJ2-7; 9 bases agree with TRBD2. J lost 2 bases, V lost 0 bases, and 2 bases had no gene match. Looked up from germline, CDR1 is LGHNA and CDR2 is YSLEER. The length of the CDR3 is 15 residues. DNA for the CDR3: TGCGCCAGCAGCCAAGATTCTAGCGGGGCCTACGAGCAGTACTTC. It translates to CASSQDSSGAYEQYF.

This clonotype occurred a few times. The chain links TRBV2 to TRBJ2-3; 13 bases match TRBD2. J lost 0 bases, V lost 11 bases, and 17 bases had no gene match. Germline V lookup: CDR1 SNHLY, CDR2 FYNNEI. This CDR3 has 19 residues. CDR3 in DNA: TGTGCCCGCACCGCCATGACTAGCGGGGGGTTAGCTAGCACAGATACGCAGTATTTT. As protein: CARTAMTSGGLASTDTQYF. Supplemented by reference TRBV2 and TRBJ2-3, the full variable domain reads EPEVTQTPSHQVTQMGQEVILRCVPISNHLYFYWYRQILGQKVEFLVSFYNNEISEKSEIFDDQFSVERPDGSNFTLKIRSTKLEDSAMYFCARTAMTSGGLASTDTQYFGPGTRLTVL.

The CDR3 reads CSATSGRGTDTQYF. CDR3 DNA sequence: TGCAGTGCTACCAGCGGGAGGGGCACAGATACGCAGTATTTT. The chain uses TRBV20-1 and TRBJ2-3; 10 positions match TRBD2. V shed 4 bases, J shed 1 base, and the junction held 2 bases outside the gene matches. Germline V gene data show CDR1 as DFQATT and CDR2 as SNEGSKA (reference sequence). The CDR3 is made up of 14 amino acids.

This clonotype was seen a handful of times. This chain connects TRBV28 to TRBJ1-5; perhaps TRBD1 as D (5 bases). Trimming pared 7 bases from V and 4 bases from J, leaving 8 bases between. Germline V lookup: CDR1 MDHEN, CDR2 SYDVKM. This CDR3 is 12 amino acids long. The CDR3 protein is CASNQGNQPQHF. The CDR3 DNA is TGTGCCAGCAATCAGGGAAATCAGCCCCAGCATTTT.

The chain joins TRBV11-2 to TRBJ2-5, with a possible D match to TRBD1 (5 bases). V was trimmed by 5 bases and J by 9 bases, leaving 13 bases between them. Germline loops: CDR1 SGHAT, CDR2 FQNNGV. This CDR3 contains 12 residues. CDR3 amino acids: CASSPDLQAQYF. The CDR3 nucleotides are TGTGCCAGCAGCCCAGATCTACAGGCCCAGTACTTC. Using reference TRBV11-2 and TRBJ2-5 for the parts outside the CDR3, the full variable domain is EAGVAQSPRYKIIEKRQSVAFWCNPISGHATLYWYQQILGQGPKLLIQFQNNGVVDDSQLPKDRFSAERLKGVDSTLKIQPAKLEDSAVYLCASSPDLQAQYFGPGTRLLVL.

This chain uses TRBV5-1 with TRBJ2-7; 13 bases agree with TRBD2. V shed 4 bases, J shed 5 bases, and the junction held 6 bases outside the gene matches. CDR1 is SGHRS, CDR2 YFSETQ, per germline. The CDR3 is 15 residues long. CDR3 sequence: CASSHGLAGVDEQYF. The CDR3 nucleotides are TGCGCCAGCAGCCATGGACTAGCGGGAGTCGACGAGCAGTACTTC.

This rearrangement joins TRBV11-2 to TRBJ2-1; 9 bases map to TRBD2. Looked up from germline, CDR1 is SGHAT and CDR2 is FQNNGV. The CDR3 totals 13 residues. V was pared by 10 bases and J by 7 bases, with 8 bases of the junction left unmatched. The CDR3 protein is CATRGGGANEQFF. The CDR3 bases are TGTGCCACCAGGGGCGGGGGGGCGAATGAGCAGTTCTTC.